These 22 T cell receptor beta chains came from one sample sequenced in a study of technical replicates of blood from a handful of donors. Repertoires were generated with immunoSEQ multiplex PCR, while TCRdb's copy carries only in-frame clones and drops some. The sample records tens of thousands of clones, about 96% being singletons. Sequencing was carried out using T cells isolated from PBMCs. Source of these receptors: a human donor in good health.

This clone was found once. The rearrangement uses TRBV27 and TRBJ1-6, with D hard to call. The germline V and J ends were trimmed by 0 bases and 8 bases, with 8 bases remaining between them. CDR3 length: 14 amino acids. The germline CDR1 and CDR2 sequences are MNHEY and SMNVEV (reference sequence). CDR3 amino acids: CASSLSTAYSPLHF. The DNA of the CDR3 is TGTGCCAGCAGTTTATCCACAGCTTATTCACCCCTCCACTTT.

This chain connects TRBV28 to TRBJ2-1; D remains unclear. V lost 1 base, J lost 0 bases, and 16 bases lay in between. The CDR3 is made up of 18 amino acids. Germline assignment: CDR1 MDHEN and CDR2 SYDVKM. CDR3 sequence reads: CASSLSFISSLSYNEQFF. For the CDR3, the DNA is TGTGCCAGCAGTTTATCCTTCATCTCCAGTCTCTCCTACAATGAGCAGTTCTTC.

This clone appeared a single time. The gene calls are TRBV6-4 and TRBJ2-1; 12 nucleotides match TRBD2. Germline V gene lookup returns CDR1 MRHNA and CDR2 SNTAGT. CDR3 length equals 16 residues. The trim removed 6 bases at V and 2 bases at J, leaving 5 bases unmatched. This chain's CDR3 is CASSRTSGAAYNEQFF. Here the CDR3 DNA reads TGTGCCAGCAGCCGGACTAGCGGGGCCGCCTACAATGAGCAGTTCTTC.

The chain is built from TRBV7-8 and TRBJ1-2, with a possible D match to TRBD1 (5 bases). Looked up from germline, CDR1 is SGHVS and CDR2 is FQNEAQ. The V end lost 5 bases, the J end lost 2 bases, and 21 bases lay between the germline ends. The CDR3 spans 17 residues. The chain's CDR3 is CASSPMGVRDLNYGYTF. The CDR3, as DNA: TGTGCCAGCAGCCCTATGGGGGTGCGGGACCTCAACTATGGCTACACCTTC.

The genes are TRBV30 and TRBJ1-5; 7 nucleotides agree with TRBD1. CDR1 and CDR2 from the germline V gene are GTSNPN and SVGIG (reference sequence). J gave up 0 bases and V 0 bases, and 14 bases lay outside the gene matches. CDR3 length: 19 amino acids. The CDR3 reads CAWSVAAGTEAYSNQPQHF. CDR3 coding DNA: TGTGCCTGGAGTGTAGCAGCCGGGACAGAAGCTTATAGCAATCAGCCCCAGCATTTT.

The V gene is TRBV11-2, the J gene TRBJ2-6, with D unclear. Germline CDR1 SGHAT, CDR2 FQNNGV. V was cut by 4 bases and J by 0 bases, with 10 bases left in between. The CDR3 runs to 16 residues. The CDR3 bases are TGTGCCAGCAGCTCGAACACGTACTCTGGGGCCAACGTCCTGACTTTC. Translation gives CASSSNTYSGANVLTF. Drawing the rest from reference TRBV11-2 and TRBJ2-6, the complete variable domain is EAGVAQSPRYKIIEKRQSVAFWCNPISGHATLYWYQQILGQGPKLLIQFQNNGVVDDSQLPKDRFSAERLKGVDSTLKIQPAKLEDSAVYLCASSSNTYSGANVLTFGAGSRLTVL.

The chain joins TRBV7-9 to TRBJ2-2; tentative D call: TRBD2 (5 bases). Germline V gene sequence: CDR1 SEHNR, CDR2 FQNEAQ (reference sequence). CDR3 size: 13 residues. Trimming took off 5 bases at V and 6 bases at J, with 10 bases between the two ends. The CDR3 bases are TGTGCCAGCAGCACCGGAGCGGCCGGGGAGCTGTTTTTT. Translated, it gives CASSTGAAGELFF.

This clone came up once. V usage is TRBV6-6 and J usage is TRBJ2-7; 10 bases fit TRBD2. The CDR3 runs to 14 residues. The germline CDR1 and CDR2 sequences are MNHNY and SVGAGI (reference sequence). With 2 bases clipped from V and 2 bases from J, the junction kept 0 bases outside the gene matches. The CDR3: CASSYLAGAYEQYF. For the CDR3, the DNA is TGTGCCAGCAGTTACCTAGCGGGGGCCTACGAGCAGTACTTC.

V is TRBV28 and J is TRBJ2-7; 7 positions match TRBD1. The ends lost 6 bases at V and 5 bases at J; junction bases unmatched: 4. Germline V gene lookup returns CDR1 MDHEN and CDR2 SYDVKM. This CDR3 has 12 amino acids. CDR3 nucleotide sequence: TGTGCCAGCAGCACAGGGGTTCACGAGCAGTACTTC. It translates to CASSTGVHEQYF.

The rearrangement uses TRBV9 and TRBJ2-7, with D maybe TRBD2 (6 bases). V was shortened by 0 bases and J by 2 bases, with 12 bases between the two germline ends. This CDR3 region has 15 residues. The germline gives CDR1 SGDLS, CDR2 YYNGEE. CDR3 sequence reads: CASSVDRGGTYEQYF. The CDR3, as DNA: TGTGCCAGCAGCGTAGATAGGGGCGGGACCTACGAGCAGTACTTC.

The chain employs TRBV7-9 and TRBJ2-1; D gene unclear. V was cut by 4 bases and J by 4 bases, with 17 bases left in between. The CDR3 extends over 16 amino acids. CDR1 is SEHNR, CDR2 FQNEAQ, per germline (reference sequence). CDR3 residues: CASSSTLGPSYNEQFF. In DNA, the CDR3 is TGTGCCAGCAGCTCGACTCTCGGCCCTTCATACAATGAGCAGTTCTTC.

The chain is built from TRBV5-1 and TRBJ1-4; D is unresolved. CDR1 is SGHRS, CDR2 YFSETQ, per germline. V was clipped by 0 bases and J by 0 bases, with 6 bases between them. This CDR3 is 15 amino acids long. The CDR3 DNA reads TGCGCCAGCAGCTTGGTCGGGTCAACTAATGAAAAACTGTTTTTT. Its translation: CASSLVGSTNEKLFF.

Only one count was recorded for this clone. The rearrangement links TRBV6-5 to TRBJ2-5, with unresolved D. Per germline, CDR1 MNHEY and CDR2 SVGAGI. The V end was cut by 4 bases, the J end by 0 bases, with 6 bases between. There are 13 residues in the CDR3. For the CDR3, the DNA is TGTGCCAGCAGTTCATTTCACCAAGAGACCCAGTACTTC. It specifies CASSSFHQETQYF.

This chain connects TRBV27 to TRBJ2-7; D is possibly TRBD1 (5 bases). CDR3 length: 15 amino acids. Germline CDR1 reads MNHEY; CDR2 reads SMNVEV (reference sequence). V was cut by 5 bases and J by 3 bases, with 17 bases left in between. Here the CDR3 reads CASSQGDTVYYEQYF. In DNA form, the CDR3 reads TGTGCCAGCAGTCAGGGCGACACCGTATACTACGAGCAGTACTTC.

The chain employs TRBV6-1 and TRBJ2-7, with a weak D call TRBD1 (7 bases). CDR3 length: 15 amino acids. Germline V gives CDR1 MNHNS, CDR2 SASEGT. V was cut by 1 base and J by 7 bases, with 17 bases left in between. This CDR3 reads CASSEGPQGGWEQYF. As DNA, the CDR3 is TGTGCCAGCAGTGAAGGTCCCCAGGGGGGCTGGGAGCAGTACTTC.

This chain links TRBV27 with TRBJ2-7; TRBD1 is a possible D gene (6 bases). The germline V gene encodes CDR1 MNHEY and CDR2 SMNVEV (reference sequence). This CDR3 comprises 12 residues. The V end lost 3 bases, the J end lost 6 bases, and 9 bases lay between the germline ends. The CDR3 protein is CASSFLTGEQYF. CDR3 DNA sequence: TGTGCCAGCAGTTTCTTGACAGGCGAGCAGTACTTC.

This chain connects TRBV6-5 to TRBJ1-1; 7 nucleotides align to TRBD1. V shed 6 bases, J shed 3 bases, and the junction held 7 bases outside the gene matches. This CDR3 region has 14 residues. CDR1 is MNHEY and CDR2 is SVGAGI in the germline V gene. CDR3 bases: TGTGCCAGCAGCCGGCAGGGGGGTCACACTGAAGCTTTCTTT. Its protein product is CASSRQGGHTEAFF.

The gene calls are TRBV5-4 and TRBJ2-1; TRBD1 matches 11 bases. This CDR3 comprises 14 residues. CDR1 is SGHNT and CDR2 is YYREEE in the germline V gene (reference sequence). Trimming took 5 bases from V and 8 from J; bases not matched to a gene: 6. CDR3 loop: CASRRTGGAYEQFF. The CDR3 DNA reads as TGTGCCAGCAGGCGGACAGGGGGCGCATATGAGCAGTTCTTC.

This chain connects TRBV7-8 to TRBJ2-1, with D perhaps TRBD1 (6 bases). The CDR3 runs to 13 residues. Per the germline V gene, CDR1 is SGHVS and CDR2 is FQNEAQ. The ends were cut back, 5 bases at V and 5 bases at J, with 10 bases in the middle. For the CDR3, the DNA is TGTGCCAGCAGCGAAACAGGGAACAATGAGCAGTTCTTC. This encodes CASSETGNNEQFF.

For the CDR3, the DNA is TGCGCCAGCAGCATCAGTGGAGTTGTTGAAGCTTTCTTT. It yields the protein CASSISGVVEAFF. The V gene is TRBV5-1, the J gene TRBJ1-1, with D uncertain. CDR1 and CDR2 from the germline V gene are SGHRS and YFSETQ. The CDR3 loop spans 13 amino acids. V lost 4 bases and J lost 7, with 14 bases in between.

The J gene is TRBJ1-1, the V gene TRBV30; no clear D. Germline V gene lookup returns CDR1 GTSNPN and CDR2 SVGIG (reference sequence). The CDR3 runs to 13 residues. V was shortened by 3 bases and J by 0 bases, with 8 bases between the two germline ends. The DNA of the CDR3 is TGTGCCTGGAGAGACATTATGAACACTGAAGCTTTCTTT. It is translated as CAWRDIMNTEAFF.

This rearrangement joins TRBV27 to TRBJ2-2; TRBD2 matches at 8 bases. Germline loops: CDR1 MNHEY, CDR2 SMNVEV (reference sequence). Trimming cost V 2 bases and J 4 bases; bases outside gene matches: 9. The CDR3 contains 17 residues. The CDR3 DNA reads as TGTGCCAGCAGTTTAACTATAACTAGCGGCTTCACCGGGGAGCTGTTTTTT. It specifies CASSLTITSGFTGELFF.